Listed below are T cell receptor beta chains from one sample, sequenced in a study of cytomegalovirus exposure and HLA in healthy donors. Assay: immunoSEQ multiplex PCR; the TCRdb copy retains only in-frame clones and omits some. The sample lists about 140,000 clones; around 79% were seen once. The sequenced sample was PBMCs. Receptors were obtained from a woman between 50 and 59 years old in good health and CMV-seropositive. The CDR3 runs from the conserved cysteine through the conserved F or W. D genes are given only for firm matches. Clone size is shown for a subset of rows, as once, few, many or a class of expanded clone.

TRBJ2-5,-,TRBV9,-,CASSPWGGAQETQYF,TGTGCCAGCAGCCCATGGGGGGGGGCACAAGAGACCCAGTACTTC
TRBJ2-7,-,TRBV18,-,CASSLSREDEQYF,TGTGCCAGCTCACTCTCCCGCGAGGACGAGCAGTACTTC
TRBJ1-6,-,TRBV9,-,CASSAEAGGSYNSPLHF,TGTGCCAGCAGCGCCGAGGCCGGGGGCTCCTATAATTCACCCCTCCACTTT
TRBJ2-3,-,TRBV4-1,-,CASSQGSGRGFYTDTQYF,TGCGCCAGCAGCCAAGGGTCGGGCCGGGGGTTTTACACAGATACGCAGTATTTT
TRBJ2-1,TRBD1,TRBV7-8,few,CASYAGTGKGWEQFF,TGTGCCAGCTACGCCGGGACAGGGAAAGGATGGGAGCAGTTCTTC
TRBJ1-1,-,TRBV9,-,CASSVVIGENTEAFF,TGTGCCAGCAGCGTAGTGATAGGGGAAAACACTGAAGCTTTCTTT
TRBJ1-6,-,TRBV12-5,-,CASGIDSNSPLHF,TGTGCTAGTGGTATTGATAGTAATTCACCCCTCCACTTT
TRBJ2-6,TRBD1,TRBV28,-,CASSSLRGRFNGANVLTF,TGTGCCAGCAGTTCCCTGAGGGGGCGCTTTAATGGGGCCAACGTCCTGACTTTC
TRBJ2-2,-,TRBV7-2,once,CASSPNGLSTGELFF,TGTGCCAGCAGCCCCAACGGGTTGAGCACCGGGGAGCTGTTTTTT
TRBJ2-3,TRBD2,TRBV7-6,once,CASSRPSGGGPDTQYF,TGTGCCAGCAGCCGCCCGAGCGGGGGGGGCCCTGATACGCAGTATTTT
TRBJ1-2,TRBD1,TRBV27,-,CASSFFTGGRTIRYGYTF,TGTGCCAGCAGTTTCTTTACAGGGGGCCGCACCATTCGTTATGGCTACACCTTC
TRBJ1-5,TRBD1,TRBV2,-,CASSEALGQGDQPQHF,TGTGCCAGCAGTGAAGCGCTGGGACAGGGGGATCAGCCCCAGCATTTT
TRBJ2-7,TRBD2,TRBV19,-,CASSTSGGSYEQYF,TGTGCCAGTAGCACTAGCGGGGGGTCGTACGAGCAGTACTTC
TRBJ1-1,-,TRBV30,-,CAWMPVGRGPDDTEAFF,TGTGCCTGGATGCCCGTTGGGCGGGGCCCTGACGACACTGAAGCTTTCTTT
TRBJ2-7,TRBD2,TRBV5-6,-,CASSSRLAGVYEQYF,TGTGCCAGCAGCTCCCGACTAGCGGGGGTCTACGAGCAGTACTTC
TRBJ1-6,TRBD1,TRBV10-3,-,CAISEKGADSPLHF,TGTGCCATCAGTGAGAAGGGGGCGGATTCACCCCTCCACTTT
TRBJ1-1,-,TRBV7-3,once,CASSRQLNTEAFF,TGTGCCAGCAGCCGACAGTTGAACACTGAAGCTTTCTTT
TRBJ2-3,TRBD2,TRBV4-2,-,CASSNSGGGTDTQYF,TGTGCCAGCAGTAATAGCGGGGGGGGCACAGATACGCAGTATTTT
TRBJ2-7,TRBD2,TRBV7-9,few,CASRLLAGSYEQYF,TGTGCCAGCAGACTCCTAGCGGGATCCTACGAGCAGTACTTC
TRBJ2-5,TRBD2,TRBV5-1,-,CASSLALGLAGEETQYF,TGCGCCAGCAGCTTGGCCTTGGGACTAGCGGGGGAAGAGACCCAGTACTTC
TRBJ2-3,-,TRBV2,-,CASSVYGVGGDTQYF,TGTGCCAGCAGTGTTTACGGGGTGGGTGGAGATACGCAGTATTTT
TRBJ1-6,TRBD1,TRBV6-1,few,CASSEGTGGNSPLHF,TGTGCCAGCAGTGAAGGGACAGGAGGCAATTCACCCCTCCACTTT
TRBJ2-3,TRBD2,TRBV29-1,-,CSVVFPSGRTDTQYF,TGCAGCGTTGTGTTCCCTAGCGGGCGCACAGATACGCAGTATTTT
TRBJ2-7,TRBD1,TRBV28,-,CASRSPGQGTRAYEQYF,TGTGCCAGCAGGTCCCCGGGACAGGGAACTAGGGCTTACGAGCAGTACTTC
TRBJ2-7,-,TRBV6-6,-,CASRTETHEQYF,TGTGCCAGCAGAACAGAGACCCACGAGCAGTACTTC
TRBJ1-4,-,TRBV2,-,CASSQSSTNEKLFF,TGTGCCAGCAGTCAGTCGTCAACTAATGAAAAACTGTTTTTT
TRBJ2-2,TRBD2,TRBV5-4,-,CASSLRDYDTGELFF,TGTGCCAGCAGCTTGCGGGACTACGACACCGGGGAGCTGTTTTTT
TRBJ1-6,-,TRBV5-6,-,CASTFERRVGSPLHF,TGTGCCAGCACCTTCGAACGGAGGGTAGGATCACCCCTCCACTTT
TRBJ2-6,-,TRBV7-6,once,CASSASSGANVLTF,TGTGCCAGCAGCGCGAGCTCTGGGGCCAACGTCCTGACTTTC
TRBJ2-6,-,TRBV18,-,CASSPLEGSGANVLTF,TGTGCCAGCTCACCCTTGGAGGGGAGCGGGGCCAACGTCCTGACTTTC
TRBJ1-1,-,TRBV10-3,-,CAISSGRDTEAFF,TGTGCCATTTCCAGCGGTAGGGACACTGAAGCTTTCTTT
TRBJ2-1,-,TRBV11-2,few,CASSPALFAGYNEQFF,TGTGCCAGCAGCCCCGCTTTGTTTGCGGGGTACAATGAGCAGTTCTTC
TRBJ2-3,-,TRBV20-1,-,CSAIVFDTQYF,TGCAGTGCTATAGTTTTTGATACGCAGTATTTT
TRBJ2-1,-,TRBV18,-,CASSPTIASSYNEQFF,TGTGCCAGCTCACCGACCATAGCAAGCTCCTACAATGAGCAGTTCTTC
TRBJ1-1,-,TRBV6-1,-,CASSELSRGLTEAFF,TGTGCCAGCAGTGAACTTTCTAGGGGATTGACTGAAGCTTTCTTT
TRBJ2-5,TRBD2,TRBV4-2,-,CASSRAQGGGGGETQYF,TGTGCCAGCAGCCGGGCCCAAGGCGGGGGCGGGGGGGAGACCCAGTACTTC
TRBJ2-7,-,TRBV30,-,CAWSFRYEQYF,TGTGCCTGGAGCTTTAGATACGAGCAGTACTTC
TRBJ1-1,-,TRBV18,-,CASSHPSTPSNTEAFF,TGTGCCAGCTCACACCCCTCAACTCCTTCGAACACTGAAGCTTTCTTT
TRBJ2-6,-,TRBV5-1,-,CASSYLGGLTF,TGCGCCAGCAGCTACCTGGGGGGCCTGACTTTC
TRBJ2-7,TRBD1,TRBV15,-,CATSSRGQNYEQYF,TGTGCCACCAGCAGCCGGGGACAGAACTACGAGCAGTACTTC
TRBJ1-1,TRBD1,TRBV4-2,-,CASSQVRQGQNTEAFF,TGTGCCAGCAGCCAGGTAAGACAGGGGCAGAACACTGAAGCTTTCTTT
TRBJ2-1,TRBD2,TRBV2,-,CASSALREGRNEQFF,TGTGCCAGCAGTGCGCTGCGGGAGGGCCGCAATGAGCAGTTCTTC
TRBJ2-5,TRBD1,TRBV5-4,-,CASSSQPGQGLGETQYF,TGTGCCAGCAGCTCACAACCTGGACAGGGCTTAGGGGAGACCCAGTACTTC
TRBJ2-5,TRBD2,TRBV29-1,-,CGVDPGGAQETQYF,TGCGGCGTTGACCCCGGGGGGGCTCAGGAGACCCAGTACTTC
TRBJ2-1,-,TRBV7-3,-,CASSRSSYNEQFF,TGTGCCAGCAGCCGTAGCTCCTACAATGAGCAGTTCTTC
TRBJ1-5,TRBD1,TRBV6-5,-,CASSPDRVGQPQHF,TGTGCCAGCAGCCCTGACAGGGTAGGGCAGCCCCAGCATTTT
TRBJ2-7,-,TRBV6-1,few,CASSKQGFYEQYF,TGTGCCAGCAGCAAACAGGGATTCTACGAGCAGTACTTC
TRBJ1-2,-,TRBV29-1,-,CSVEGLYYGYTF,TGCAGCGTGGAGGGACTCTATTATGGCTACACCTTC
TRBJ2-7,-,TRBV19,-,CASSIVAGYSYEQYF,TGTGCCAGTAGTATAGTTGCCGGGTACTCCTACGAGCAGTACTTC
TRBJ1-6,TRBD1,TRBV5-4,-,CASSKGQGNNSPLHF,TGTGCCAGCAGCAAAGGACAGGGTAATAATTCACCCCTCCACTTT
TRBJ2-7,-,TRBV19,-,CASSAYLSGTAYEQYF,TGTGCCAGTAGTGCTTACCTTTCAGGTACCGCCTACGAGCAGTACTTC
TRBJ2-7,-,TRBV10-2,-,CASNQAGYEQYF,TGCGCCAGCAATCAAGCGGGCTACGAGCAGTACTTC
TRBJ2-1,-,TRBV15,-,CATSRVPSLGRPSYNEQFF,TGTGCCACCAGCAGAGTCCCATCCCTGGGGCGCCCCTCCTACAATGAGCAGTTCTTC
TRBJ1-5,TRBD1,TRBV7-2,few,CASSAQGGGNQPQHF,TGTGCCAGCAGCGCACAGGGGGGAGGCAATCAGCCCCAGCATTTT
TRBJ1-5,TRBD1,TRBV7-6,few,CASSRDQGAGQPQHF,TGTGCCAGCAGCCGAGACCAGGGGGCAGGGCAGCCCCAGCATTTT
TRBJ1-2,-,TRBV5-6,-,CASSPFRGSGDYGYTF,TGTGCCAGCAGCCCCTTCAGAGGGTCTGGAGACTATGGCTACACCTTC
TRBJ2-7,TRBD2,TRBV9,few,CASSVDPAGGRYEQYF,TGTGCCAGCAGCGTAGATCCGGCGGGGGGGCGGTACGAGCAGTACTTC
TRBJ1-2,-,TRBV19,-,CASSRGQFNYGYTF,TGTGCCAGTAGTAGAGGACAGTTTAACTATGGCTACACCTTC
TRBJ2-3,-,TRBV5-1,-,CASSLEADTDTQYF,TGCGCCAGCAGCTTGGAAGCCGACACAGATACGCAGTATTTT